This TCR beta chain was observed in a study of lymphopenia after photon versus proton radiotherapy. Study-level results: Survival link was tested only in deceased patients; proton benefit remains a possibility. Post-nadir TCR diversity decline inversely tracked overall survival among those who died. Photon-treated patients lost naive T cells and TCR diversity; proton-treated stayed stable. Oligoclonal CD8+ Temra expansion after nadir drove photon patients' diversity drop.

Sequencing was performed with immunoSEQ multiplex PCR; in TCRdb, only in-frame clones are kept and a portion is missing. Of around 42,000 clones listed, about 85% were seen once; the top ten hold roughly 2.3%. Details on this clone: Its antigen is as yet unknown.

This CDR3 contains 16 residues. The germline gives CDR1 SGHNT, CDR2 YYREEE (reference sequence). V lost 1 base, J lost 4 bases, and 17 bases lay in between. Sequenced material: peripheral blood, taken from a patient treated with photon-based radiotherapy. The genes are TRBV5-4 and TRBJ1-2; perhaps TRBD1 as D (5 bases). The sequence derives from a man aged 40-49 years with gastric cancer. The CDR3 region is CASSLRAEGIGYGYTF. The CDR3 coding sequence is TGTGCCAGCAGCTTGAGGGCAGAGGGGATCGGCTATGGCTACACCTTC.